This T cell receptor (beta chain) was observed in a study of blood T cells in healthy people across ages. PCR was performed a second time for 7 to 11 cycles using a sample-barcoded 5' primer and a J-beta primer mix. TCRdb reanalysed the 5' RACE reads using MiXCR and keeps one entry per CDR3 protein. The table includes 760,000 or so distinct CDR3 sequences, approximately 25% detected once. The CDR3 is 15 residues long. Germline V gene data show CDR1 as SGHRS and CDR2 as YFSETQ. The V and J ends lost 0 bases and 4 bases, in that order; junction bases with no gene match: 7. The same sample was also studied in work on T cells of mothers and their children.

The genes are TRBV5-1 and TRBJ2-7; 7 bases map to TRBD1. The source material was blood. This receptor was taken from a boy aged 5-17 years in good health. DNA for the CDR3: TGCGCCAGCAGCTTGGACCCCGGGACAGATTACGAGCAGTACTTC. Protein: CASSLDPGTDYEQYF.